This T cell receptor beta chain emerged from a study of T cells in Graves' hyperthyroidism and ophthalmopathy (dated by TCRdb to 2018 to 2020). Notes on the research overall: Peripheral blood samples were taken at initial diagnosis, before any treatment was given. According to the paper, TCR Vbeta CDR3 sequencing was carried out on 135 peripheral blood samples, which came from 40 to 45 ophthalmopathy, some 73 hyperthyroidism and roughly 17 progressor patients. For training and testing, the approximately 92 patients in the discovery cohort were randomly divided in a 7:3 ratio. To identify distinguishing TCR V-J signatures, a discovery cohort of some 99 patients was used, comprising 40 to 45 with Graves' ophthalmopathy and 55 to 65 with stable Graves' hyperthyroidism. Prospective prediction of ophthalmopathy was tested in an independent validation cohort consisting of roughly 19 hyperthyroidism patients and 17 patients who later progressed to ophthalmopathy. Following sampling, methimazole starting at 30 mg daily was given to hyperthyroidism patients, and high-dose intravenous methylprednisolone was given to ophthalmopathy patients. Thyroid tissue and blood T-cell repertoires from over 5 Graves' hyperthyroidism patients were also compared in the study.

The TCR beta CDR3 regions were amplified from RNA transcripts. A first-round RT-PCR of the TCR CDR3 used the HTBI primer set with the Qiagen OneStep RT-PCR kit. Libraries were constructed in a second round of multiplex PCR, after which size selection and purification were performed. The libraries were sequenced on an Illumina HiSeq2000 using paired-end 100 bp reads. The published analysis was carried out like this. SOAPnuke was used to process the raw data, throwing out any read that contained adapters or uncalled bases, had a mean Phred below 15, or lacked an exact constant-primer or identifier match. COPE v1.2.5 was used to merge high-quality paired reads, and clonotypes were defined as unique nucleotide sequences. MiTCR v1.1 was used to align the clonotypes against IMGT TRBV, TRBD and TRBJ reference segments. Analysis was restricted to V-J combinations with a frequency above 0.0001, which covered roughly 99% of repertoires. The TCS score was defined as F50 (clonal expansion) divided by E x V (chaos), with BLOSUM62-based TCRdist calculated between CDR3 peptides within each V-J. Welch's t-statistics and random forest reduced roughly 540 V-J features to 13, which were used in a naive Bayes classifier (R e1071). In TCRdb, the public reads were trimmed at Q25 with fastp and aligned with MiXCR, with productive beta chains retained. Each entry is one CDR3 protein sequence, shown with its most common DNA and genes. The V and J calls were determined by TCRdb, not by the authors. Here the sample has fewer than 350,000 distinct CDR3 sequences; around 20% occur a single time. The ten largest clones add up to around half of the sample.

The trim is 6 bases for V and 6 bases for J, with a gap of 11 bases between the germline ends. According to the germline V gene, CDR1 reads MDHEN and CDR2 reads SYDVKM. Counted from cysteine to phenylalanine, this CDR3 has 13 amino acids. Of the read, only the CDR3 DNA is kept; its 39 bases are in frame from base 1. Study-level results and caveats: In validation, the model predicted progression to ophthalmopathy with around 71% sensitivity and less than 75% specificity, a median of around six months before onset. Blood samples also contained most of the expanded thyroid clonotypes (frequency above 0.001), which suggests that blood repertoires may reflect thyroid immune responses. A 13 V-J signature model separated ophthalmopathy from stable hyperthyroidism, with about 88% sensitivity and approximately 81% specificity in cross-validation and 80%/75% in testing. No statistical method was used to fix the sample size in advance, and group allocation was not hidden from the investigators.

Remarks on this clonotype: Its antigen remains unidentified. No base quality values were provided; no much bigger clone lies one nucleotide off.

Stable Graves' hyperthyroidism was defined as no progression to ophthalmopathy during 18 months of follow-up. Hyperthyroidism patients were newly diagnosed, with disease duration under 2 months, and aged 18 to 65 years. Patients with uncontrolled infections, other autoimmune diseases, pregnancy or lactation were excluded. Diagnoses relied on clinical symptoms, serum thyroxine and TRAb, thyroid ultrasound and orbital computed tomography. Ficoll-Paque density gradient centrifugation was used to isolate PBMCs from about 9 ml of fresh peripheral blood. Total RNA was extracted with Trizol reagent, and quality was checked on an Agilent 2100 Bioanalyzer.

The chain was built from TRBV28 and TRBJ2-2, with TRBD1 tentatively as D gene (6 bases match). This receptor was identified in a woman aged 50 to 65 with Graves' hyperthyroidism. The material sequenced was blood. CDR3 protein: CASRQGVAGELFF. The nucleotide sequence is TGTGCCAGCAGACAGGGAGTAGCCGGGGAGCTGTTTTTT.